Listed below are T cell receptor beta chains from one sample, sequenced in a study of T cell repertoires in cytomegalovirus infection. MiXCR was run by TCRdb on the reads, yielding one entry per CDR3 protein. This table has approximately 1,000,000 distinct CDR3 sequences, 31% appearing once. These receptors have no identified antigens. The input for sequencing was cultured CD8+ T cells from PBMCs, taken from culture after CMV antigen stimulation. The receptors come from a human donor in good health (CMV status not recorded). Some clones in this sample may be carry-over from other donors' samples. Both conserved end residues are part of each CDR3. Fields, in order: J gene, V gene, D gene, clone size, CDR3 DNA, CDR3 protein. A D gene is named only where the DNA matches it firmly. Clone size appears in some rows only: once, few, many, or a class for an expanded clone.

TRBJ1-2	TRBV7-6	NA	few	TGTGCCAGCAGCTTAGGGGGTGGGGTTCGCGGCTACACCTTC	CASSLGGGVRGYTF
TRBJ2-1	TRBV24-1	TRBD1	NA	TGTGCCACCAGTGATCACCGGGACAGCTACAATGAGCAGTTCTTC	CATSDHRDSYNEQFF
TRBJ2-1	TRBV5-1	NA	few	TGCGCCAGCAGCCCCAATCCGTTACACGGACCGCGAGGGCAGTTCTTC	CASSPNPLHGPRGQFF
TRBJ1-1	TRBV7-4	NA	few	TGTGCCAGCCGAGCCGGCCTTGGGGTTGAAGGCACTGAAGCTTTCTTT	CASRAGLGVEGTEAFF
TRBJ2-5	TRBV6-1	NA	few	TGTGCCAGTTTCGGGACACTTCAAGAGACCCAGTACTTC	CASFGTLQETQYF
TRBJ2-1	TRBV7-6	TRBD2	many	TGTGCCAGCAGCCAAGCGGGGGGAACCTACAATGAGCAGTTCTTC	CASSQAGGTYNEQFF
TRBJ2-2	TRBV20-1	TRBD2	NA	TGCAGTGCATACCTAGCGGCGAACACCGGGGAGCTGTTTTTT	CSAYLAANTGELFF
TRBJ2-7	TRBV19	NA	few	TGTGCCAGTAGTATAGTCTACAACTCCTACGAGCAGTACTTC	CASSIVYNSYEQYF
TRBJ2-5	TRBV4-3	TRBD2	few	TGCGCCAGCAGCCAAGAAAGCCTCACTAGCGGGTGGGAGACCCAGTACTTC	CASSQESLTSGWETQYF
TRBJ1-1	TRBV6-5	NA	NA	TGTGCCAGCATCCAACGGGCGACTTTTTTAACTGAAGCTTTCTTT	CASIQRATFLTEAFF
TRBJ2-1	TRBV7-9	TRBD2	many	TGTGCCAGCAGCTCAACCAGCGGGGGGGATTACAATGAGCAGTTCTTC	CASSSTSGGDYNEQFF
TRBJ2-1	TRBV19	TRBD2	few	TGTGCCAGTAGTACCGGGACTAGCGGGAATGAGCAGTTCTTC	CASSTGTSGNEQFF
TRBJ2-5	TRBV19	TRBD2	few	TGTGCCAGTAACCCCGGGGGGGGGGTGGGAGAGACCCAGTACTTC	CASNPGGGVGETQYF
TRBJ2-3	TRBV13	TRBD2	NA	TGTGCCAGCAGCTCCCGGGGGGGCCGGAATACGCAGTATTTT	CASSSRGGRNTQYF
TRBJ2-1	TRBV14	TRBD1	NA	TGTGCCAGCAGCCAACAAAAAGCTATAGACAGGGCGGGTCCCCTACGATACAATGAGCAGTTCTTC	CASSQQKAIDRAGPLRYNEQFF
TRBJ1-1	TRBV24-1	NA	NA	TGTGCCACCAGTGATCCACAGGGACCGAACACTGAAGCTTTCTTT	CATSDPQGPNTEAFF
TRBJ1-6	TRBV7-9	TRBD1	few	TGTGCCAGCAGCAGTACCGGGACAGAAGATAATTCACCCCTCCACTTT	CASSSTGTEDNSPLHF
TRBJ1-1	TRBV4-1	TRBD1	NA	TGCGCCAGCAGCCAACCACGGGACAGGGGCCCCCTCGGTACTGAAGCTTTCTTT	CASSQPRDRGPLGTEAFF
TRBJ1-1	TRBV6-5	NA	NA	TGTGCCAGCAGTTACTCGAAAGAAGTTGGGAGCACTGAAGCTTTCTTT	CASSYSKEVGSTEAFF
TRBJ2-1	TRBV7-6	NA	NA	TGTGCCAGCAGCTTTGCAGTTAAGAATGAGCAGTTCTTC	CASSFAVKNEQFF
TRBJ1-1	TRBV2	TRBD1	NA	TGTGCCAGCAGTGTTTTGGACAGGGGTAACGCTGGGACTGAAGCTTTCTTT	CASSVLDRGNAGTEAFF
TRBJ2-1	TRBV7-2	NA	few	TGTGCCAGCAGCTTAAGTACAGCGATCAATGAGCAGTTCTTC	CASSLSTAINEQFF
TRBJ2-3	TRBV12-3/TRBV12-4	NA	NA	TGTGCCAGCAGTTTAAGAACACGGGACCTCTTCACAGATACGCAGTATTTT	CASSLRTRDLFTDTQYF
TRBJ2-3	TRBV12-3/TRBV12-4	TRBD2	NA	TGTGCCAGCAGTTTCAGACTAGCGGCCGCACATACGCAGTATTTT	CASSFRLAAAHTQYF
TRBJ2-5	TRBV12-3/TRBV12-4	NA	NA	TGTGCCAGCAGTTTACAGGTATACCAAGAGACCCAGTACTTC	CASSLQVYQETQYF
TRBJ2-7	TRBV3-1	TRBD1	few	TGTGCCAGCAGCCATTCGGGACAGACGAGCTCCTACGAGCAGTACTTC	CASSHSGQTSSYEQYF